The T cell receptor beta chain described here comes from a study of T cell responses to AZD1222 COVID-19 vaccine. Study findings and constraints: It was only after the peak T cell response that any repertoires were sampled. Females made up more of the donors, who were largely white British, and clonal diversity may have come out too low. The study found Spike-specific TCR breadth and depth rose after two AZD1222 doses.

Profiling relied on immunoSEQ multiplex PCR, and the TCRdb table lists in-frame clones only, not all of them. The sample consists of roughly 110,000 clones, roughly 90% of them appearing once. Germline CDR1 and CDR2: LNHNV and YYDKDF (reference sequence). V was shortened by 5 bases and J by 8 bases, with 12 bases between the two germline ends. CDR3 length equals 12 residues. On this clone: Its antigen is undetermined.

The clonotype comes from an adult in good health. The chain uses TRBV15 and TRBJ1-2; no definite D call. The material was peripheral blood, obtained on day 0 of AZD1222 vaccination. The CDR3 loop is CATSVGLRGYTF. The CDR3 nucleotides read TGTGCCACCAGCGTTGGCCTCCGGGGCTACACCTTC. The entire variable domain, with the rest obtained from reference TRBV15 and TRBJ1-2, is as follows: DAMVIQNPRYQVTQFGKPVTLSCSQTLNHNVMYWYQQKSSQAPKLLFHYYDKDFNNEADTPDNFQSRRPNTSFCFLDIRSPGLGDTAMYLCATSVGLRGYTFGSGTRLTVV.